Here is one T cell receptor beta chain with its context. Its matching antigen is unknown. This entry comes from a study of vaccination and CD4 T cells after COVID-19. Study as a whole: Post-COVID sampling occurred a median approximately 100 days after diagnosis (range 35 to 161).

Sequencing of cultured CD4+ T cell DNA used the Oncomine TCR Beta short-read assay. Genomic DNA was taken out of cultured CD4+ T cells by extraction. TCRdb independently ran MiXCR on the PCR reads; one entry per CDR3 protein. The table lists almost 5,500 distinct CDR3 sequences, 41% of them singletons. Treatment noted: approximately 9-day PBMC culture with coronavirus spike peptide pools or control peptides (ViraFEST assay). Those CD4+ T cells from the unexposed donor predate the COVID-19 pandemic (2011-2018). Germline loops: CDR1 MNHNS, CDR2 SASEGT. The CDR3 contains 15 residues. Germline trimming cut 6 bases from V and 4 bases from J; bases unmatched to any gene: 5.

The source material was CD4+ T cells from blood, cultured in vitro. The rearrangement links TRBV6-1 to TRBJ2-1, with 11 bases identical to TRBD1. This clonotype was sampled from a human donor in good health. This CDR3 is CASSGTGGKYNEQFF. The CDR3 DNA reads TGTGCCAGCAGCGGGACAGGGGGAAAATACAATGAGCAGTTCTTC.